What follows are 18 T cell receptor beta chains derived from one specimen sequenced in a study of shared clonotypes between healthy human individuals. Method: immunoSEQ multiplex PCR; TCRdb's copy keeps in-frame clones and lacks some. The sample holds about 2.4 million clones, 90% to 95% seen once. Sequencing was performed on naive CD4+ T cells from PBMCs. The subset: CD45RA+ positively selected. The origin of the receptors is a man aged 18 to 30 in good health. Some clones in this sample may be carry-over from other donors' samples.

This CDR3 is CASSLFAGGTDTQYF. The CDR3 DNA is TGTGCCAGCAGCCTCTTTGCCGGGGGGACAGATACGCAGTATTTT. The chain employs TRBV7-9 and TRBJ2-3; TRBD2 agrees at 7 bases. CDR3 length equals 15 residues. In germline, CDR1 is SEHNR, CDR2 FQNEAQ (reference sequence). With 5 bases clipped from V and 3 bases from J, the junction kept 8 bases outside the gene matches.

This clone is a singleton in its sample. The chain carries TRBV2 and TRBJ1-1, with 11 bases that match TRBD1. Germline assignment: CDR1 SNHLY and CDR2 FYNNEI. This CDR3 contains 17 residues. The junction had 9 bases not matched to a gene; V was cut back by 1 base and J by 5 bases. The CDR3 sequence is CASSEVPGQGAETEAFF. As DNA, the CDR3 is TGTGCCAGCAGTGAAGTGCCTGGACAGGGGGCTGAAACTGAAGCTTTCTTT.

This sequence joins TRBV11-3 and TRBJ2-3; D not certain. The V and J ends lost 0 bases and 6 bases respectively, with 7 bases between them. The germline V gene has CDR1 SGHNT and CDR2 YENEEA. The CDR3 loop spans 13 amino acids. CDR3 DNA sequence: TGTGCCAGCAGCTTAGACCCATTGGATACGCAGTATTTT. Its protein is CASSLDPLDTQYF.

The genes are TRBV11-2 and TRBJ1-2; the match to TRBD1 covers 11 bases. The CDR3 has 15 residues. Germline-derived CDR1 and CDR2 are SGHAT and FQNNGV. V lost 1 base and J lost 5; bases outside the gene matches: 3. CDR3 region: CASSLAGTGGYGYTF. CDR3 in DNA: TGTGCCAGCAGCTTAGCCGGGACAGGGGGTTATGGCTACACCTTC.

A word on this clone: The sample contains more than one DNA sequence encoding this CDR3. The chain combines TRBV5-1 with TRBJ2-7, with D possibly TRBD1 on 6 matching bases. Germline V CDR1 and CDR2: SGHRS, YFSETQ. Trimming took off 6 bases at V and 4 bases at J, with 17 bases between the two ends. This CDR3 has 14 residues. Written as DNA, the CDR3 is TGCGCCAGCAATCCGGGACAAAAACTTTACGAGCAGTACTTC. This encodes CASNPGQKLYEQYF.

This rearrangement joins TRBV9 to TRBJ2-6, with a tentative D call TRBD1 (6 bases). The CDR3 loop spans 17 amino acids. From germline, CDR1 is SGDLS and CDR2 YYNGEE. Trimming removed 3 bases at V and 1 base at J, with 14 bases between. CDR3 bases: TGTGCCAGCAGCGCCTCCCCCCAGGGGTCTGGGGCCAACGTCCTGACTTTC. It codes for CASSASPQGSGANVLTF.

This clone showed up just once. The same CDR3 arises from other DNA sequences in this sample as well. This sequence joins TRBV28 and TRBJ1-1; D remains ambiguous. Germline CDR1 reads MDHEN; CDR2 reads SYDVKM. CDR3 length: 15 residues. Between the trimmed V and J ends, which lost 2 bases and 1 base, there was a span of 11 bases. The CDR3 DNA sequence: TGTGCCAGCAGTTTAGGTGGCGCTGGGAACACTGAAGCTTTCTTT. Protein product: CASSLGGAGNTEAFF.

The count of this clone is one. The CDR3 coding sequence is TGTGCCTGGACTAGCGTAAGCTCCTACAATGAGCAGTTCTTC. Its protein product is CAWTSVSSYNEQFF. The chain joins TRBV30 to TRBJ2-1; weak D call: TRBD2 (6 bases). The germline V and J ends were trimmed by 4 bases and 0 bases, with 10 bases remaining between them. The CDR3 has 14 amino acids. Germline lookup yields CDR1 GTSNPN and CDR2 SVGIG (reference sequence).

The chain joins TRBV5-6 to TRBJ2-5; 8 bases map to TRBD2. Per the germline V gene, CDR1 is SGHDT and CDR2 is YYEEEE. V gave up 4 bases and J gave up 3 bases; unmatched junction bases: 11. The CDR3 spans 16 residues. The CDR3 sequence: CASSVWVSGTKETQYF. DNA for the CDR3: TGTGCCAGCAGCGTATGGGTTAGCGGGACTAAAGAGACCCAGTACTTC.

This sequence joins TRBV27 and TRBJ2-7; 10 bases are a match to TRBD2. The CDR3 sequence is 16 residues long. Trimming cost V 6 bases and J 0 bases; bases outside gene matches: 8. The germline gives CDR1 MNHEY, CDR2 SMNVEV (reference sequence). This chain's CDR3 is CASSRLAGSSSYEQYF. The CDR3 DNA is TGTGCCAGCAGCCGACTAGCGGGTTCGAGCTCCTACGAGCAGTACTTC.

The V call is TRBV18, the J call TRBJ1-4, with 10 bases aligning to TRBD1. V lost 5 bases, J lost 8 bases, and 8 bases stayed unmatched. CDR1 and CDR2 from the germline V gene are KGHSH and LQKENI. This CDR3 region has 15 residues. The CDR3 nucleotides read TGTGCCAGCTCATCTGTGGACAGGGGGGAAGAAAAACTGTTTTTT. Translating gives CASSSVDRGEEKLFF.

The chain employs TRBV28 and TRBJ2-1; either TRBD1 or TRBD2 may fit D (6 bases each). CDR3 length: 14 amino acids. Trimming took off 2 bases at V and 7 bases at J, with 12 bases between the two ends. CDR1 MDHEN and CDR2 SYDVKM come from the germline V gene. CDR3 DNA sequence: TGTGCCAGCAGTTTACCGGGGGCTAGGAATGAGCAGTTCTTC. The encoded protein is CASSLPGARNEQFF.

V is TRBV7-3 and J is TRBJ2-1; TRBD2 matches at 13 bases. CDR1 is SGHTA and CDR2 is FQGTGA in the germline V gene. CDR3 size: 15 residues. V shed 5 bases and J 8 bases; nucleotides not matched to a gene: 6. The CDR3 region is CASSPGLAGVHEQFF. DNA of the CDR3: TGTGCCAGCAGCCCAGGACTAGCGGGAGTTCATGAGCAGTTCTTC.

Concerning this clone: The sample contains more than one DNA sequence encoding this CDR3. V and J are TRBV5-1 and TRBJ2-5, with D perhaps TRBD1 or TRBD2 (5 bases each). V was clipped by 0 bases and J by 3 bases, with 9 bases between them. Germline values: CDR1 SGHRS, CDR2 YFSETQ. This CDR3 contains 14 residues. The CDR3 sequence: CASSLGGVEETQYF. The CDR3 DNA reads TGCGCCAGCAGCTTGGGAGGGGTCGAAGAGACCCAGTACTTC.

The V gene is TRBV5-1, the J gene TRBJ2-3, with TRBD2 as a possible D gene (6 bases). The V gene's germline CDR1 is SGHRS and CDR2 YFSETQ. The V and J ends lost 3 bases and 0 bases respectively, with 11 bases between them. The CDR3 has 15 amino acids. The chain's CDR3 is CASSSSAVSTDTQYF. CDR3 coding DNA: TGCGCCAGCAGCTCTAGCGCCGTAAGCACAGATACGCAGTATTTT.

CDR3 loop: CASSQVASGVETQYF. In nucleotides, the CDR3 is TGCGCCAGCAGCCAAGTGGCTAGTGGCGTCGAGACCCAGTACTTC. The V and J genes are TRBV4-1 and TRBJ2-5; D ambiguous. CDR3 length: 15 amino acids. The ends were cut back, 1 base at V and 5 bases at J, with 14 bases in the middle. Germline CDR1 MGHRA, CDR2 YSYEKL.

At least ten counts were recorded for this clone. The chain is built from TRBV13 and TRBJ2-5; weak D call: TRBD1 (5 bases). Germline V CDR1 and CDR2: PRHDT, FYEKMQ (reference sequence). Trimming took off 5 bases at V and 1 base at J, with 14 bases between the two ends. This CDR3 region has 15 residues. The CDR3 sequence: CASSLEYDSQETQYF. As DNA, the CDR3 is TGTGCCAGCAGCCTAGAGTACGACAGCCAAGAGACCCAGTACTTC.

The chain carries TRBV9 and TRBJ2-1; the D gene could be TRBD1 or TRBD2 (6 bases each). V lost 4 bases and J 3 bases, leaving 17 bases between the germline ends. Germline lookup yields CDR1 SGDLS and CDR2 YYNGEE. CDR3 size: 16 residues. CDR3 amino acids: CASSPLGGGFYNEQFF. The DNA of the CDR3 is TGTGCCAGCAGCCCCTTGGGGGGCGGCTTCTACAATGAGCAGTTCTTC.